A single sample gave rise to the 21 T cell receptor beta chains below, sequenced in a study of OX40 agonist ivuxolimab in advanced cancers. Profiling relied on immunoSEQ multiplex PCR, and the TCRdb table lists in-frame clones only, not all of them. In the table there are about 63,000 clones, about 88% of which are singletons. The material sequenced was CD4+ or CD8+ T cells sorted from blood, taken in a trial of the OX40 agonist ivuxolimab. The source of these receptors is an adult with an advanced solid tumor such as melanoma, head and neck, liver or kidney cancer.

V usage is TRBV30 and J usage is TRBJ2-3, with 15 bases identical to TRBD2. Per the germline V gene, CDR1 is GTSNPN and CDR2 is SVGIG (reference sequence). V dropped 2 bases and J dropped 6; count of bases not matched to a gene: 9. The CDR3 loop spans 17 amino acids. DNA of the CDR3: TGTGCCTGGAGTAGAGGGACTAGCGGGGGGAAAGGGGATACGCAGTATTTT. Its translation is CAWSRGTSGGKGDTQYF.

The gene calls are TRBV4-1 and TRBJ1-1; maybe TRBD1 (6 bases). CDR1 is MGHRA and CDR2 is YSYEKL in the germline V gene. The CDR3 covers 15 residues. V was cut by 4 bases and J by 3 bases, with 15 bases left in between. CDR3 nucleotide sequence: TGCGCCAGCAGCCTCCACTCAGGGGCTGACACTGAAGCTTTCTTT. Translated, it gives CASSLHSGADTEAFF.

This clone showed up just a few times. The V and J genes are TRBV9 and TRBJ1-2, with 8 bases fitting TRBD1. The CDR3 runs 17 residues. The V gene's germline CDR1 is SGDLS and CDR2 YYNGEE. The V segment lost 0 bases and the J segment 4 bases; nucleotides outside the gene matches: 11. CDR3 sequence reads: CASSVAAGGNTGYGYTF. The CDR3 nucleotides are TGTGCCAGCAGCGTAGCTGCAGGGGGCAATACGGGCTATGGCTACACCTTC.

The chain carries TRBV6-1 and TRBJ2-1; D is possibly TRBD1 (5 bases). V lost 3 bases to trimming and J lost 4 bases, with 13 bases between them. There are 15 residues in the CDR3. Germline V gives CDR1 MNHNS, CDR2 SASEGT. The DNA of the CDR3 is TGTGCCAGCAGTGATCAGGGCGCCGAGTACAATGAGCAGTTCTTC. Its translation is CASSDQGAEYNEQFF.

This clone was seen only a few times. The same CDR3 can be traced to other DNA sequences in this sample. The V call is TRBV5-3, the J call TRBJ1-5, with a weak D call TRBD1 (5 bases). TRBV5-3 belongs to the ORF category, with a function that is uncertain. The CDR3 extends over 14 amino acids. Trimming left V 3 bases short and J 7 bases short, with 14 bases between. The CDR3 region is CARSWKGTDQPQHF. The CDR3 bases are TGTGCCAGAAGCTGGAAGGGGACGGACCAGCCCCAGCATTTT.

The chain has TRBV11-2 and TRBJ2-3, with TRBD2 matching over 7 bases. Germline values: CDR1 SGHAT, CDR2 FQNNGV. J lost 5 bases, V lost 2 bases, and 4 bases had no gene match. The CDR3 loop spans 14 amino acids. CDR3: CASSLMASGDTQYF. CDR3 sequence (DNA): TGTGCCAGCAGCTTAATGGCTAGCGGAGATACGCAGTATTTT.

The chain uses TRBV14 and TRBJ1-1, with D tentatively TRBD1 (6 bases). Germline loops: CDR1 SGHDN, CDR2 FVKESK. Deletions cut 0 bases from V and 0 bases from J, with 11 bases between. The CDR3 has 16 residues. CDR3 loop: CASSQDLGHLNTEAFF. The DNA for the CDR3 is TGTGCCAGCAGCCAAGACCTGGGACATTTGAACACTGAAGCTTTCTTT.

The chain joins TRBV5-1 to TRBJ2-2, with D unresolved. Germline V CDR1 and CDR2: SGHRS, YFSETQ. The CDR3 consists of 16 residues. V lost 0 bases and J 5 bases, leaving 14 bases between the germline ends. CDR3 loop: CASSLVARAETGELFF. The CDR3 DNA is TGCGCCAGCAGCTTGGTGGCAAGGGCTGAAACCGGGGAGCTGTTTTTT.

The chain links TRBV18 to TRBJ2-3; D call uncertain. In germline, CDR1 is KGHSH, CDR2 LQKENI. This CDR3 region has 15 residues. V was shortened by 2 bases and J by 4 bases, with 13 bases between the two germline ends. The CDR3 loop is CASSPLDFWADTQYF. CDR3 bases: TGTGCCAGCTCACCATTGGATTTCTGGGCAGATACGCAGTATTTT.

V is TRBV5-4 and J is TRBJ2-1; 9 nucleotides agree with TRBD1. Germline values: CDR1 SGHNT, CDR2 YYREEE (reference sequence). V was pared by 3 bases and J by 7 bases, with 11 bases of the junction left unmatched. This CDR3 contains 16 residues. The CDR3 DNA reads as TGTGCCAGCAGCTCGCCAAGACAGGGGGTTGGAAATGAGCAGTTCTTC. It codes for CASSSPRQGVGNEQFF.

The rearrangement links TRBV7-9 to TRBJ2-1; 13 nucleotides agree with TRBD2. This CDR3 comprises 15 residues. Germline values: CDR1 SEHNR, CDR2 FQNEAQ (reference sequence). V lost 4 bases, J lost 7 bases, and 4 bases stayed unmatched. The DNA for the CDR3 is TGTGCCAGCAGCTCCGGGACTAGCGGGACGAATGAGCAGTTCTTC. The encoded protein is CASSSGTSGTNEQFF.

The rearrangement links TRBV12-5 to TRBJ2-1; 9 bases are a match to TRBD1. V shed 1 base and J 6 bases; nucleotides not matched to a gene: 7. CDR1 LGHNT and CDR2 FRNRAP come from the germline V gene. The length of the CDR3 is 16 residues. CDR3 bases: TGTGCTAGTGGTTTGGAACAACAGGGGGCCGTCAATGAGCAGTTCTTC. It specifies CASGLEQQGAVNEQFF. The full variable domain, rest sourced from reference TRBV12-5 and TRBJ2-1, is DARVTQTPRHKVTEMGQEVTMRCQPILGHNTVFWYRQTMMQGLELLAYFRNRAPLDDSGMPKDRFSAEMPDATLATLKIQPSEPRDSAVYFCASGLEQQGAVNEQFFGPGTRLTVL.

This chain links TRBV28 with TRBJ2-2, with TRBD2 matching 11 bases. In germline, CDR1 is MDHEN, CDR2 SYDVKM. J was trimmed by 5 bases and V by 6 bases; bases with no gene match: 17. The CDR3 covers 19 residues. CDR3 sequence (DNA): TGTGCCAGCAGCCGGGGGGGCTTAACTAGCGGGAGAGGGACCGGGGAGCTGTTTTTT. This encodes CASSRGGLTSGRGTGELFF. Filled out from reference TRBV28 and TRBJ2-2, the complete variable domain reads DVKVTQSSRYLVKRTGEKVFLECVQDMDHENMFWYRQDPGLGLRLIYFSYDVKMKEKGDIPEGYSVSREKKERFSLILESASTNQTSMYLCASSRGGLTSGRGTGELFFGEGSRLTVL.

The gene calls are TRBV28 and TRBJ2-1; no clear D. The length of the CDR3 is 14 residues. The germline gives CDR1 MDHEN, CDR2 SYDVKM. With 3 bases removed from V and 2 bases from J, the gap between germline ends came to 8 bases. The CDR3 nucleotides are TGTGCCAGCAGTTTGGCTAGGACCTACAATGAGCAGTTCTTC. It encodes CASSLARTYNEQFF.

CDR3 amino acids: CASSFQGRYNEQFF. CDR3 DNA sequence: TGTGCCAGCAGTTTTCAGGGCCGTTACAATGAGCAGTTCTTC. The chain recombines TRBV28 with TRBJ2-1; a possible D gene is TRBD1 (5 bases). The CDR3 extends over 14 amino acids. V was trimmed by 3 bases and J by 4 bases, leaving 10 bases between them. Per germline, CDR1 MDHEN and CDR2 SYDVKM.

The chain employs TRBV5-1 and TRBJ1-2, with D unresolved. The CDR3 is made up of 16 amino acids. The ends were cut back, 0 bases at V and 0 bases at J, with 12 bases in the middle. CDR1 SGHRS and CDR2 YFSETQ come from the germline V gene. Here the CDR3 reads CASSLAPDLANYGYTF. CDR3 DNA: TGCGCCAGCAGCTTGGCGCCAGACTTAGCTAACTATGGCTACACCTTC.

V usage is TRBV5-1 and J usage is TRBJ1-5, with a possible D match to TRBD1 (5 bases). Germline V gene data show CDR1 as SGHRS and CDR2 as YFSETQ. The V and J ends lost 4 bases and 5 bases respectively, with 16 bases between them. The CDR3 runs 15 residues. The CDR3 nucleotides are TGCGCCAGCAGCCCGGGACCCCAGGATTATCAGCCCCAGCATTTT. Its protein product is CASSPGPQDYQPQHF.

The table lists this clone with a count of one. V is TRBV5-3 and J is TRBJ1-6; D unclear. TRBV5-3 is marked as an open reading frame, function uncertain. The CDR3 contains 21 residues. Trimming took 4 bases from V and 7 from J, leaving 33 bases between them. The CDR3 bases are TGTGCCAGAAGCCCGCCATCGCCCGGCCTAGACGGAGCCCGCATCAATTCACCCCTCCACTTT. Protein sequence: CARSPPSPGLDGARINSPLHF.

V is TRBV30 and J is TRBJ1-6, with D uncertain. Trimming took off 3 bases at V and 7 bases at J, with 10 bases between the two ends. The germline V gene has CDR1 GTSNPN and CDR2 SVGIG (reference sequence). The length of the CDR3 is 13 residues. The CDR3 DNA sequence: TGTGCCTGGAGCGGGGTAAGGAATTCACCCCTCCACTTT. Residues: CAWSGVRNSPLHF. Drawing the rest from reference TRBV30 and TRBJ1-6, the complete variable domain is SQTIHQWPATLVQPVGSPLSLECTVEGTSNPNLYWYRQAAGRGLQLLFYSVGIGQISSEVPQNLSASRPQDRQFILSSKKLLLSDSGFYLCAWSGVRNSPLHFGNGTRLTVT.

The chain's CDR3 is CASILQQNTEAFF. In DNA, the CDR3 is TGTGCCAGCATATTACAGCAGAACACTGAAGCTTTCTTT. This chain links TRBV2 with TRBJ1-1, with D unresolved. The CDR3 length is 13 residues. In germline, CDR1 is SNHLY, CDR2 FYNNEI. Trimming stripped 7 bases from V and 1 base from J, with 10 bases between.

The chain joins TRBV6-1 to TRBJ1-2, with TRBD1 as a possible D gene (6 bases). Germline-derived CDR1 and CDR2 are MNHNS and SASEGT. V was pared by 8 bases and J by 4 bases, with 14 bases between. The CDR3 has 13 residues. CDR3 in amino acids: CASVGGMAYGYTF. CDR3 in DNA: TGTGCCAGCGTAGGGGGGATGGCCTATGGCTACACCTTC.